Below, 8 T cell receptor beta chains from the same sample are listed, as sequenced in a study of blood T cell repertoires in COVID-19. Profiling relied on immunoSEQ multiplex PCR, and the TCRdb table lists in-frame clones only, not all of them. The sample includes a few hundred thousand clones, over 75% seen only once; the top ten take approximately 7.8%. Sequenced sample: peripheral blood. These receptors were collected from a woman in her fifties or sixties who had recovered from COVID-19.

V gene TRBV29-1 combines with J gene TRBJ2-6; D call uncertain. V was cut by 5 bases and J by 7 bases, with 12 bases left in between. The CDR3 spans 13 residues. Germline V CDR1 and CDR2: SQVTM, ANQGSEA. The CDR3 nucleotides read TGCAGCGTTAACGGCGGAGCAGCCAACGTCCTGACTTTC. Its translation: CSVNGGAANVLTF.

This clone was observed a handful of times. The gene calls are TRBV30 and TRBJ1-5; 9 nucleotides line up with TRBD1. Germline-derived CDR1 and CDR2 are GTSNPN and SVGIG (reference sequence). Losses at the gene ends were 7 bases for V and 5 bases for J; bases not matched to a gene: 9. The CDR3 consists of 14 residues. The CDR3 region is CASSRDRDDQPQHF. In DNA, the CDR3 is TGTGCCTCGTCCCGGGACAGGGACGATCAGCCCCAGCATTTT.

This clone was detected only a few times. The rearrangement joins TRBV28 to TRBJ2-7; D uncertain. The CDR3 consists of 12 residues. Germline V gene lookup returns CDR1 MDHEN and CDR2 SYDVKM. The V gene lost 3 bases and the J gene lost 3 bases, with 6 bases spanning the gap. The CDR3 reads CASSFGDYEQYF. Here the CDR3 DNA reads TGTGCCAGCAGTTTTGGAGACTACGAGCAGTACTTC.

This chain joins TRBV10-3 and TRBJ2-2; 11 bases fit TRBD2. Germline V gene data show CDR1 as ENHRY and CDR2 as SYGVKD. The CDR3 runs to 15 residues. V lost 7 bases, J lost 7 bases, and 8 bases stayed unmatched. The CDR3 sequence is CAIMDSGRVGGELFF. In DNA, the CDR3 is TGTGCCATCATGGATAGCGGGAGGGTAGGCGGGGAGCTGTTTTTT.

V gene TRBV15 combines with J gene TRBJ2-1, with D maybe TRBD2 (6 bases). The germline CDR1 and CDR2 sequences are LNHNV and YYDKDF (reference sequence). The CDR3 is 11 amino acids. V lost 5 bases, J lost 14 bases, and 13 bases lay in between. CDR3 in amino acids: CATSPAGKKFF. The CDR3 coding sequence is TGTGCCACCAGCCCTGCGGGGAAGAAGTTCTTC.

The chain joins TRBV11-3 to TRBJ2-3; D is possibly TRBD1 (5 bases). Trimming pared 5 bases from V and 6 bases from J, leaving 12 bases between. The germline CDR1 and CDR2 sequences are SGHNT and YENEEA. CDR3 length equals 13 residues. CDR3 coding DNA: TGTGCCAGCAGCCTGGGGCCACGTGATACGCAGTATTTT. Translated: CASSLGPRDTQYF.

This clone was counted ten times or more. The J gene is TRBJ1-5, the V gene TRBV7-9; D is unclear. The CDR3 is 15 amino acids. Trimming shortened V by 4 bases and J by 1 base, and 11 bases separated the two germline ends. The germline gives CDR1 SEHNR, CDR2 FQNEAQ (reference sequence). The CDR3 DNA reads TGTGCCAGCAGCTCCAGTAGGGAGAGCAATCAGCCCCAGCATTTT. Translating gives CASSSSRESNQPQHF.

DNA for the CDR3: TGTGCCAGCAGCAGGGGAAGTCTCAATGAGCAGTTCTTC. It specifies CASSRGSLNEQFF. The rearrangement links TRBV11-3 to TRBJ2-1, with a tentative D call TRBD1 (5 bases). Germline V gene lookup returns CDR1 SGHNT and CDR2 YENEEA. Trimming pared 5 bases from V and 6 bases from J, leaving 11 bases between. The CDR3 sequence is 13 residues long.